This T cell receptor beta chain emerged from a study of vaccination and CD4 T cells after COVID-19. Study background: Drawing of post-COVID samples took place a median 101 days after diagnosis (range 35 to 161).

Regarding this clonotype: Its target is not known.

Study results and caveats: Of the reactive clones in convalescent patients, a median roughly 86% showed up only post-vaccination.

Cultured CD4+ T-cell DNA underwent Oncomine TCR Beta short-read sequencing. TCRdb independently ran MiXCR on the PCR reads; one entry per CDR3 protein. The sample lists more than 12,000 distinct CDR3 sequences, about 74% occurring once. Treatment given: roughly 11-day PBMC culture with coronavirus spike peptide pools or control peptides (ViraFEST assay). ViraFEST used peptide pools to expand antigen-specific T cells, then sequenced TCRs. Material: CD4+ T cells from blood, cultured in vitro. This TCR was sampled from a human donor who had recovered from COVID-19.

Here the CDR3 reads CASSEGIWTGVKTQYF. The DNA for the CDR3 is TGCGCCAGCAGTGAGGGGATCTGGACAGGGGTAAAGACCCAGTACTTC. J is TRBJ2-5 and V is TRBV10-1; 9 bases agree with TRBD1. The CDR3 consists of 16 residues. V dropped 2 bases and J dropped 6; count of bases not matched to a gene: 10. Germline CDR1 and CDR2: WNHNN and SYGVQD (reference sequence).